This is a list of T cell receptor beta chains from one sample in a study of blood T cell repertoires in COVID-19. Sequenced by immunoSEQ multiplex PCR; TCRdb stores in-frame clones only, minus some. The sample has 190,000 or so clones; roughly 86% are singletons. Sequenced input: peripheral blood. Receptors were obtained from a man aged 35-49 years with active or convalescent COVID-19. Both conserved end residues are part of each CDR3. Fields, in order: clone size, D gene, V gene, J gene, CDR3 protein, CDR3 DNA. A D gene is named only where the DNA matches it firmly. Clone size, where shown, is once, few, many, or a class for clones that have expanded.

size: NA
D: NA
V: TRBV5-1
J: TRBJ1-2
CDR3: CASSSGQVDGYTF
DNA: TGCGCCAGCAGCTCGGGACAAGTTGATGGCTACACCTTC

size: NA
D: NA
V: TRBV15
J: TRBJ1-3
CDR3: CATSREVDYSGNTIYF
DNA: TGTGCCACCAGCAGAGAAGTAGATTACTCTGGAAACACCATATATTTT

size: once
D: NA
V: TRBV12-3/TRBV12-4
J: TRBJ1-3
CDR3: CASRAGSGNTIYF
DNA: TGTGCCAGCAGGGCAGGGTCAGGAAACACCATATATTTT

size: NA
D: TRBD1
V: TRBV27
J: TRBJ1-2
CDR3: CASRRPGQGDGYTF
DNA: TGTGCCAGCCGACGACCAGGACAGGGCGATGGCTACACCTTC

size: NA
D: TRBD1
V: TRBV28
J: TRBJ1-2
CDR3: CASSPLTGPSSYGYTF
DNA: TGTGCCAGCAGCCCTCTGACAGGGCCCAGCTCCTATGGCTACACCTTC

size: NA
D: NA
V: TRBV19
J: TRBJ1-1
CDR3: CASSAARNTEAFF
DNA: TGTGCCAGTAGTGCCGCCAGGAACACTGAAGCTTTCTTT

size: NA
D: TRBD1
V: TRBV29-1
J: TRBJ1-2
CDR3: CSVATGGRNGYTF
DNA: TGCAGCGTCGCGACAGGGGGCCGGAATGGCTACACCTTC

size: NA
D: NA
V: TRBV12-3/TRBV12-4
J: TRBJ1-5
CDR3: CASSYGINQPQHF
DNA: TGTGCCAGCAGTTACGGTATCAATCAGCCCCAGCATTTT

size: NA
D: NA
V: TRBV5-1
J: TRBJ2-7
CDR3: CASSLQVDRTHPYEQYF
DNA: TGCGCCAGCAGCTTGCAGGTGGACAGAACACACCCATACGAGCAGTACTTC

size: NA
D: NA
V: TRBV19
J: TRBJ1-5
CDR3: CASSISGGRQPQHF
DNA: TGTGCCAGTAGTATTTCGGGGGGCCGGCAGCCCCAGCATTTT

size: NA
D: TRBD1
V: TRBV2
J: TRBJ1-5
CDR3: CASSRTGYQPQHF
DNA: TGTGCCAGCAGTCGGACAGGGTATCAGCCCCAGCATTTT

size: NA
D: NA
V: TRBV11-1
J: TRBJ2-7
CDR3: CASSLQATYEQYF
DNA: TGTGCCAGCAGCTTACAGGCCACCTACGAGCAGTACTTC

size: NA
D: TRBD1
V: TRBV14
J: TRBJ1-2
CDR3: CASSHPGQGPHGYTF
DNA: TGTGCCAGCAGCCACCCGGGACAGGGGCCTCATGGCTACACCTTC

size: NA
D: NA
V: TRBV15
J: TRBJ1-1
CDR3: CATEQVMNTEAFF
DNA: TGTGCCACCGAACAGGTGATGAACACTGAAGCTTTCTTT

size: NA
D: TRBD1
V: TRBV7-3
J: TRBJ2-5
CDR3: CASSLAGGETQYF
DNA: TGTGCCAGCAGCTTAGCAGGGGGAGAGACCCAGTACTTC

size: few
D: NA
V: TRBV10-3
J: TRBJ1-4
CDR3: CAISVSTTNEKLFF
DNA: TGTGCCATCAGCGTGTCTACAACTAATGAAAAACTGTTTTTT

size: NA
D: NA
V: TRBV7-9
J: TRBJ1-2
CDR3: CASSVNGYTF
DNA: TGTGCCAGCAGCGTCAATGGCTACACCTTC

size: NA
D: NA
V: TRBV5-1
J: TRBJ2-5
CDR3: CASSPGQGGGTQYF
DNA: TGCGCCAGCAGCCCCGGACAGGGCGGGGGGACCCAGTACTTC

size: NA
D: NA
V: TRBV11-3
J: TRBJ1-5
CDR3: CASSLDGRQPQHF
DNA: TGTGCCAGCAGCTTAGACGGGAGGCAGCCCCAGCATTTT

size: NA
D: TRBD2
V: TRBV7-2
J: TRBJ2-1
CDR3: CASSLSGAGGRNEQFF
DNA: TGTGCCAGCAGCTTGTCTGGCGCGGGGGGGCGCAATGAGCAGTTCTTC

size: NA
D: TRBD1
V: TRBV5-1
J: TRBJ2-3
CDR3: CASSPGQGTDTQYF
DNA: TGCGCCAGCAGCCCGGGACAGGGCACAGATACGCAGTATTTT

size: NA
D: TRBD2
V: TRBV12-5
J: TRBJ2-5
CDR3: CASGLEITGGYQETQYF
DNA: TGTGCTAGTGGTTTGGAAATCACGGGAGGCTACCAAGAGACCCAGTACTTC

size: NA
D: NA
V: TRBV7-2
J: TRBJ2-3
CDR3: CASSLAESGYTQYF
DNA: TGTGCCAGCAGCTTAGCCGAGAGCGGTTATACGCAGTATTTT

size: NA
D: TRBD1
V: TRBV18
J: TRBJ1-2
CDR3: CASSLTGDYGYTF
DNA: TGTGCCAGCTCACTCACAGGGGACTATGGCTACACCTTC

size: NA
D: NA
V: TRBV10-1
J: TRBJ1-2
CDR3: CASSSQGREGYTF
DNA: TGCGCCAGCAGTTCCCAGGGAAGAGAGGGCTACACCTTC

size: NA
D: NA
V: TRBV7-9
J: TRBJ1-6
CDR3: CASDMSVDSPLHF
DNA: TGTGCCAGCGACATGTCAGTAGATTCACCCCTCCACTTT

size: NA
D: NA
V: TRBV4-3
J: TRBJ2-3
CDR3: CASSPGLSGGTDTQYF
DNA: TGCGCCAGCAGCCCCGGACTAAGCGGAGGCACAGATACGCAGTATTTT

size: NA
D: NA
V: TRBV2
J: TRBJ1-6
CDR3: CASSTGLIYSPLHF
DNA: TGTGCCAGCAGCACCGGACTAATCTATTCACCCCTCCACTTT

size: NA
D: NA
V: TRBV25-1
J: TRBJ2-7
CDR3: CASREIGAKYF
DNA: TGTGCCAGCAGGGAAATCGGAGCCAAGTACTTC

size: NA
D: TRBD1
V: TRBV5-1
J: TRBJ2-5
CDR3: CASSTGTVLKETQYF
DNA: TGCGCCAGCAGCACGGGGACAGTTCTGAAAGAGACCCAGTACTTC

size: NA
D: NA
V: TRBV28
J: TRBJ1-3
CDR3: CASSFLLGNTIYF
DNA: TGTGCCAGCAGTTTCCTTTTGGGAAACACCATATATTTT

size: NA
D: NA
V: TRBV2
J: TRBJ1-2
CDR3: CASPKEQPFYGYTF
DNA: TGTGCCAGCCCGAAGGAACAGCCCTTCTATGGCTACACCTTC

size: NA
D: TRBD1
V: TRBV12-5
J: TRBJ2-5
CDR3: CASGSGQGETQYF
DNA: TGTGCTAGTGGCAGTGGACAGGGAGAGACCCAGTACTTC

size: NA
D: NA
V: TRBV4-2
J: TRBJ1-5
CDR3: CASSRGYGNQPQHF
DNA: TGTGCCAGCAGCCGAGGGTACGGGAATCAGCCCCAGCATTTT

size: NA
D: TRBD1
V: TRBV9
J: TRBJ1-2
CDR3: CASSALIGQAYGYTF
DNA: TGTGCCAGCAGCGCCCTAATTGGACAGGCCTATGGCTACACCTTC

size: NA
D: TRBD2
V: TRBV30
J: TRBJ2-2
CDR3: CAWSGLAGDMNTGELFF
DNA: TGTGCCTGGAGTGGACTAGCGGGGGATATGAACACCGGGGAGCTGTTTTTT

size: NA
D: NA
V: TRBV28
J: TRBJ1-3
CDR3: CASSLGGSGNTIYF
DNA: TGTGCCAGCAGTTTAGGAGGGAGTGGGAACACCATATATTTT

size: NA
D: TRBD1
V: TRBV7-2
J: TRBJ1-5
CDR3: CASSLEAGGLRQPQHF
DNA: TGTGCCAGCAGCTTAGAGGCAGGGGGCTTACGGCAGCCCCAGCATTTT

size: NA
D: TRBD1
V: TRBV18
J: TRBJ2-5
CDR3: CASSPKDRGHETQYF
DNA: TGTGCCAGCTCACCAAAGGACAGGGGGCACGAGACCCAGTACTTC

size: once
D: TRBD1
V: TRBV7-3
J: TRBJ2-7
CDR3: CASSLDRVQDEQYF
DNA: TGTGCCAGCAGCTTGGACAGGGTACAGGACGAGCAGTACTTC

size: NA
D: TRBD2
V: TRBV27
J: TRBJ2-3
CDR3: CASSRPGLEADTQYF
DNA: TGTGCCAGCAGCCGACCGGGACTAGAGGCAGATACGCAGTATTTT

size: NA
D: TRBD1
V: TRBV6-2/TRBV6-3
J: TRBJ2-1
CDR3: CASSRTGIEQFF
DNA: TGTGCCAGCAGTCGGACAGGGATTGAGCAGTTCTTC

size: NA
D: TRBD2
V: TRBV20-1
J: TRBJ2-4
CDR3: CSPGGIQYF
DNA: TGCAGTCCGGGGGGCATTCAGTACTTC

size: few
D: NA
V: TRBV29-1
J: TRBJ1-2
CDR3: CSAGGLGGYTF
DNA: TGCAGCGCTGGGGGGTTGGGTGGCTACACCTTC

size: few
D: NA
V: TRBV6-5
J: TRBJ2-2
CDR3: CSDTGTPNTGELFF
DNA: TGTTCCGACACCGGGACACCGAACACCGGGGAGCTGTTTTTT

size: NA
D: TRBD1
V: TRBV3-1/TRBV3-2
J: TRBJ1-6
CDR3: CASSGTQGGNSPLHF
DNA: TGTGCCAGCAGCGGGACACAGGGGGGGAATTCACCCCTCCACTTT

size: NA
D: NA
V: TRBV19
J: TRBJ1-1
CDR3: CASSVLTGATEAFF
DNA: TGTGCCAGTAGTGTGTTGACAGGAGCCACTGAAGCTTTCTTT

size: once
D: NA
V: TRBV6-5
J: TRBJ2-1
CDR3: CASRATNEQFF
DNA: TGTGCCAGCAGAGCTACCAATGAGCAGTTCTTC

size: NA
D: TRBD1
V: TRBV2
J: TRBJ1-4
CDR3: CATDLTGGGEKLFF
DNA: TGTGCCACAGACCTGACAGGGGGCGGCGAAAAACTGTTTTTT

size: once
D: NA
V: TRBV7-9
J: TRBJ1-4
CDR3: CASRAGVEKLFF
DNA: TGTGCCAGCAGAGCCGGGGTCGAAAAACTGTTTTTT

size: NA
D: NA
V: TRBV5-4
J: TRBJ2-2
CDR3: CASSRGHMNTGELFF
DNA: TGTGCCAGCAGCCGAGGACACATGAACACCGGGGAGCTGTTTTTT